The T cell receptor beta chain under discussion was sequenced for a study of beta chain features in type 1 diabetes. Study-wide background: Sorted cell examination encompassed about 110,000,000 cells across all samples.

The V and J ends lost 5 bases and 7 bases, in that order; junction bases with no gene match: 12. Germline values: CDR1 SEHNR, CDR2 FQNEAQ (reference sequence). This CDR3 contains 16 residues. Sorted CD4+ subsets: naive, central memory, regulatory, stem cell-like memory (CD45RO/CCR7/CD25/CD127/CD95/CD27 panel). Reverse transcription of all isolated RNA meant that expressed TCRB transcripts were sequenced. Method: immunoSEQ multiplex PCR; TCRdb's copy keeps in-frame clones and lacks some. The data show under 400,000 clones, with over 9.5% seen just once and 0.017% held by the top ten. This clone was picked up a small number of times.

The rearrangement joins TRBV7-9 to TRBJ2-1; TRBD1 agrees at 9 bases. This sequence originates from a young man in good health. The sequenced material came from naive CD4+ T cells from blood. The CDR3 loop is CASSRQWTGERNEQFF. CDR3 bases: TGTGCCAGCAGCCGACAATGGACAGGGGAGAGGAATGAGCAGTTCTTC. The full variable domain, with the rest looked up from reference TRBV7-9 and TRBJ2-1, is DTGVSQNPRHKITKRGQNVTFRCDPISEHNRLYWYRQTLGQGPEFLTYFQNEAQLEKSRLLSDRFSAERPKGSFSTLEIQRTEQGDSAMYLCASSRQWTGERNEQFFGPGTRLTVL.